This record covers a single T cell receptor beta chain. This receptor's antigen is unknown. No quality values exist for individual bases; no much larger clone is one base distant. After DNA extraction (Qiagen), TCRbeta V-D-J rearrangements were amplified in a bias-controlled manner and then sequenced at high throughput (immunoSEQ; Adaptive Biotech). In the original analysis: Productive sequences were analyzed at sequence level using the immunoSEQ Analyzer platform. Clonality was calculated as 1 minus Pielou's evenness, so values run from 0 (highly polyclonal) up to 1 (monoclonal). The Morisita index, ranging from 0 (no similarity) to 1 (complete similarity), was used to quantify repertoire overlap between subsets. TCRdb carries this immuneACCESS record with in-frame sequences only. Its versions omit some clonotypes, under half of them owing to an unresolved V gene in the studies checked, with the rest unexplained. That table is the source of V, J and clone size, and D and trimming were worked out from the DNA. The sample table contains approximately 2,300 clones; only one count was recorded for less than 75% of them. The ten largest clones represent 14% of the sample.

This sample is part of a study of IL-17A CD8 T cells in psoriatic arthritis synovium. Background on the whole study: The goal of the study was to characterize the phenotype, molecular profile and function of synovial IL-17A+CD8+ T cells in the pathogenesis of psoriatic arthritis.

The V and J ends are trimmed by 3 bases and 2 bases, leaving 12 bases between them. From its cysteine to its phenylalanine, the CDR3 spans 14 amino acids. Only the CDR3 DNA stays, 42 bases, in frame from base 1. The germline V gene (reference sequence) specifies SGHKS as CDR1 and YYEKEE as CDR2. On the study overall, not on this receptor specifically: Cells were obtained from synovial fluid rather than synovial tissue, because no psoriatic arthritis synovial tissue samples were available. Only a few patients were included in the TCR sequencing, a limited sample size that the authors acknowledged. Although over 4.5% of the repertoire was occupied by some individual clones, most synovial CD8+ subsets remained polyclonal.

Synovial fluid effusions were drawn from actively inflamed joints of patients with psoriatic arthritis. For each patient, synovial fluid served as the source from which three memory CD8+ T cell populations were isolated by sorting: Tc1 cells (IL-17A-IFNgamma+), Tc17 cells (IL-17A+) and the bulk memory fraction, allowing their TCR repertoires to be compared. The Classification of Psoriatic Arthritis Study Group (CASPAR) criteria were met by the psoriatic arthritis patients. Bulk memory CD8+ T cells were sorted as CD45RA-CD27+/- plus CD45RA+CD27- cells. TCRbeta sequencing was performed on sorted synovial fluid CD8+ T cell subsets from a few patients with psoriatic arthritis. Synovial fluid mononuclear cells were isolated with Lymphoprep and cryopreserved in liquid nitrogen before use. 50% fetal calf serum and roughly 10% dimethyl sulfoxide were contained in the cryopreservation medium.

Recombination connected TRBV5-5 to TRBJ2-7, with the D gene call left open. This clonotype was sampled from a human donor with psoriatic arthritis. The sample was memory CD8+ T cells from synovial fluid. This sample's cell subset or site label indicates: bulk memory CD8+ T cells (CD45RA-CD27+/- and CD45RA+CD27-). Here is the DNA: TGTGCCAGCAGCTCCCTTATAGGAGCCTACGAGCAGTACTTC. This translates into CASSSLIGAYEQYF.